This TCR beta chain was documented in a study of blood T cell repertoires in COVID-19. Across the study: COVID-19 samples, acute and convalescent, were from the United States, Italy and Spain. T cells, B-cell-depleted T cells, or PBMCs supplied cDNA or gDNA.

Original processing methods: Reference gene primers were amplified, and this amplification served to estimate nucleated cell counts. Generated by immunoSEQ multiplex PCR, the TCRdb table keeps only in-frame clones and is missing some. The DNA gave D and trimming, while V, J and clone size come from that table. The sample comprises under 35,000 clones, around 85% of which are singletons, and roughly 7% rests with the top ten. Germline values: CDR1 MNHNY, CDR2 SVGAGI (reference sequence). The junction had 9 bases not matched to a gene; V was cut back by 6 bases and J by 5 bases. The CDR3 is made up of 15 amino acids.

Specimen: peripheral blood. The chain has TRBV6-6 and TRBJ2-5; 10 nucleotides align to TRBD2. This clonotype was obtained from a human donor in a cohort sampled during active COVID-19. DNA of the CDR3: TGTGCCAGCAGCGGCCAACTAGCGGGGTGGGAGACCCAGTACTTC. Its protein product is CASSGQLAGWETQYF.